These 9 T cell receptor beta chains came from one sample sequenced in a study of T cell changes during pregnancy in multiple sclerosis. TCRdb keeps only in-frame clones here, not all; method: immunoSEQ multiplex PCR. The sample records 40,000 to 45,000 clones, 85% to 95% being singletons. The sample was peripheral blood. These receptors were taken from a female donor with multiple sclerosis, enrolled in a pregnancy study.

This chain connects TRBV19 to TRBJ2-2; 7 bases line up with TRBD1. The CDR3 loop spans 14 amino acids. Germline V gives CDR1 LNHDA, CDR2 SQIVND (reference sequence). Trimming removed 0 bases from V and 5 bases from J; junction bases left unmatched: 0. CDR3 amino acids: CASSIEQGTGELFF. The CDR3 DNA sequence: TGTGCCAGTAGTATAGAACAGGGGACCGGGGAGCTGTTTTTT.

The chain carries TRBV5-1 and TRBJ2-1; D remains ambiguous. Trimming removed 3 bases at V and 13 bases at J, with 20 bases between. CDR1 SGHRS and CDR2 YFSETQ come from the germline V gene. There are 14 residues in the CDR3. The CDR3 loop reads CASSSDPESKLQFF. In DNA, the CDR3 is TGCGCCAGCAGCTCGGACCCGGAGTCAAAACTCCAGTTCTTC.

The rearrangement joins TRBV30 to TRBJ2-3; 8 bases match TRBD1. The CDR3 consists of 14 residues. V shed 1 base, J shed 6 bases, and the junction held 6 bases outside the gene matches. Germline V gives CDR1 GTSNPN, CDR2 SVGIG (reference sequence). The CDR3 DNA follows: TGTGCCTGGAGTGCAGGGGGCAAAGGGGATACGCAGTATTTT. Its translation: CAWSAGGKGDTQYF.

The chain couples TRBV6-6 to TRBJ2-2; no firm D call. The germline V gene encodes CDR1 MNHNY and CDR2 SVGAGI (reference sequence). The CDR3 length is 11 residues. Between the trimmed V and J ends, which lost 7 bases and 7 bases, there was a span of 7 bases. CDR3 in amino acids: CASTKYGELFF. The CDR3 DNA is TGTGCCAGCACTAAATACGGGGAGCTGTTTTTT.

The chain combines TRBV5-1 with TRBJ2-7, with D tentatively TRBD1 or TRBD2 (5 bases each). The length of the CDR3 is 13 residues. Germline V lookup: CDR1 SGHRS, CDR2 YFSETQ. Trimming cost V 4 bases and J 2 bases, with 10 bases left between them. The CDR3 DNA reads as TGCGCCAGCAGCCCTCAGGGACCCTACGAGCAGTACTTC. It yields the protein CASSPQGPYEQYF.

J is TRBJ1-1 and V is TRBV5-4, with 7 bases fitting TRBD1. CDR3 length equals 14 residues. Germline assignment: CDR1 SGHNT and CDR2 YYREEE (reference sequence). The J segment lost 6 bases and the V segment lost 0 bases, leaving 5 bases of the junction unmatched. The CDR3 nucleotides are TGTGCCAGCAGCTTGGGAAGGGGGCAATCTGAAGCTTTCTTT. Translated: CASSLGRGQSEAFF. Full variable domain (outside the CDR3, taken from reference TRBV5-4 and TRBJ1-1): ETGVTQSPTHLIKTRGQQVTLRCSSQSGHNTVSWYQQALGQGPQFIFQYYREEENGRGNFPPRFSGLQFPNYSSELNVNALELDDSALYLCASSLGRGQSEAFFGQGTRLTVV.

This chain joins TRBV29-1 and TRBJ1-2; D is undetermined. Germline V gene data show CDR1 as SQVTM and CDR2 as ANQGSEA. The CDR3 spans 12 residues. V lost 6 bases to trimming and J lost 4 bases, with 12 bases between them. The chain's CDR3 is CSVGRGGYGYTF. The CDR3 region has the DNA TGCAGCGTGGGGAGAGGCGGCTATGGCTACACCTTC.

The chain joins TRBV7-9 to TRBJ2-1; 8 nucleotides line up with TRBD1. Per germline, CDR1 SEHNR and CDR2 FQNEAQ (reference sequence). CDR3 length: 13 amino acids. Unmatched junction bases numbered 4, after V lost 5 bases and J lost 7 bases. In DNA form, the CDR3 reads TGTGCCAGCAGCCCTGACAGGGGAAATGAGCAGTTCTTC. Protein sequence: CASSPDRGNEQFF.

The rearrangement joins TRBV9 to TRBJ2-7; D is ambiguous. The CDR3 runs 14 residues. Trimming left V 0 bases short and J 3 bases short, with 10 bases between. CDR1 SGDLS and CDR2 YYNGEE come from the germline V gene. CDR3 in amino acids: CASSVGDTLYEQYF. The CDR3 region has the DNA TGTGCCAGCAGCGTAGGCGACACTCTCTACGAGCAGTACTTC.